This T cell receptor (beta chain) was recovered during a study of blood T cells in healthy people across ages. As for the study in general: Capture by template switching was about one barcoded beta molecule per two T cells. Study observations and caveats: Whereas aged donors had fewer naive CD4+ cells, long-lived donors had more of them and higher diversity.

It was with a sample-barcoded 5' primer and a J-beta primer mix that a second PCR of roughly 7 to 12 cycles was run. Each cDNA molecule, via a template-switch adaptor with 12 random nucleotides, was tagged. TCRdb called the 5' RACE reads again in MiXCR, with one record for every CDR3 protein. Of almost 1 million distinct CDR3 sequences in the sample, roughly half are singletons; the top ten hold about 21%. CDR3 length: 19 residues. The germline V gene has CDR1 SEHNR and CDR2 FQNEAQ (reference sequence). Remarks on this clonotype: What it recognizes is unknown.

This rearrangement joins TRBV7-9 to TRBJ2-1; 14 bases are a match to TRBD2. The assigned J gene may be wrong: the sequence end matches TRBJ2-7 better. The TCR sequence derives from an older woman in good health. The sequencing sample was made of blood. DNA for the CDR3: TGTGCCAGCAGATCTCCGGGACTAGCGGGAGAGAGCTCCTACAATGAGCAGTACTTC. Its protein is CASRSPGLAGESSYNEQYF.